Presented here are 7 T cell receptor beta chains from one specimen sequenced in a study of blood T cell repertoires in COVID-19. Assay used: immunoSEQ multiplex PCR; TCRdb lists only in-frame clones, some missing. The sample lists approximately 300,000 clones, 90% occurring once. Sequencing input: peripheral blood. The receptors originated from a woman aged 30 to 39 with COVID-19, enrolled during active disease.

The chain recombines TRBV3-1 (or the pseudogene TRBV3-2) with TRBJ2-1; D is undetermined. V was trimmed by 1 base and J by 3 bases, leaving 4 bases between them. This CDR3 is 13 amino acids long. Germline V CDR1 and CDR2: LGHDT, YNNKEL (reference sequence). The CDR3 sequence is CASSQAGYNEQFF. CDR3 nucleotide sequence: TGTGCCAGCAGCCAAGCCGGCTACAATGAGCAGTTCTTC.

The chain employs TRBV2 and TRBJ2-7, with 8 positions matching TRBD2. Germline V lookup: CDR1 SNHLY, CDR2 FYNNEI. The CDR3 is made up of 13 amino acids. Germline trimming cut 4 bases from V and 5 bases from J; bases unmatched to any gene: 4. CDR3 loop: CASSGGGQDEQYF. CDR3 nucleotides: TGTGCCAGCAGTGGCGGGGGGCAGGACGAGCAGTACTTC.

The chain has TRBV11-3 and TRBJ2-1, with D tentatively TRBD1 (5 bases). V dropped 5 bases and J dropped 1 base, with 12 bases sitting between them. The CDR3 length is 15 residues. The germline V gene has CDR1 SGHNT and CDR2 YENEEA. The CDR3 DNA sequence: TGTGCCAGCAGCCCCTGGGGCGAGTCCTACAATGAGCAGTTCTTC. Translating it yields CASSPWGESYNEQFF.

The rearrangement joins TRBV7-9 to TRBJ1-6; possible D gene TRBD1, 6 bases. Germline assignment: CDR1 SEHNR and CDR2 FQNEAQ (reference sequence). The CDR3 is made up of 16 amino acids. Between the trimmed V and J ends, which lost 1 base and 5 bases, there was a span of 12 bases. The CDR3 DNA follows: TGTGCCAGCAGCTTAGGGGGGCAAGGCGATAATTCACCCCTCCACTTT. Translating it yields CASSLGGQGDNSPLHF.

This chain joins TRBV11-2 and TRBJ1-2; perhaps TRBD1 as D (5 bases). This CDR3 comprises 14 residues. Per the germline V gene, CDR1 is SGHAT and CDR2 is FQNNGV. Trimming took off 5 bases at V and 1 base at J, with 11 bases between the two ends. The CDR3 DNA reads TGTGCCAGCAGCGGAAAGGGGTTTAACTATGGCTACACCTTC. It is translated as CASSGKGFNYGYTF. Full variable domain (rest looked up from reference TRBV11-2 and TRBJ1-2): EAGVAQSPRYKIIEKRQSVAFWCNPISGHATLYWYQQILGQGPKLLIQFQNNGVVDDSQLPKDRFSAERLKGVDSTLKIQPAKLEDSAVYLCASSGKGFNYGYTFGSGTRLTVV.

This chain joins TRBV15 and TRBJ2-3; 9 bases are a match to TRBD1. The CDR3 length is 14 residues. Losses at the gene ends were 5 bases for V and 4 bases for J; bases not matched to a gene: 4. CDR1 is LNHNV and CDR2 is YYDKDF in the germline V gene (reference sequence). The CDR3 protein is CATSAGQGPDTQYF. CDR3 nucleotides: TGTGCCACCAGCGCCGGACAGGGGCCAGATACGCAGTATTTT. Combining the CDR3 with reference TRBV15 and TRBJ2-3 gives the whole variable domain DAMVIQNPRYQVTQFGKPVTLSCSQTLNHNVMYWYQQKSSQAPKLLFHYYDKDFNNEADTPDNFQSRRPNTSFCFLDIRSPGLGDTAMYLCATSAGQGPDTQYFGPGTRLTVL.

The chain uses TRBV5-1 and TRBJ2-2, with TRBD2 matching over 8 bases. Germline V CDR1 and CDR2: SGHRS, YFSETQ. The CDR3 has 14 residues. The trim removed 8 bases at V and 3 bases at J, leaving 6 bases unmatched. The chain's CDR3 is CASIPGLDTGELFF. CDR3 sequence (DNA): TGCGCCAGTATACCGGGACTAGACACCGGGGAGCTGTTTTTT. Variable domain in full (rest from reference TRBV5-1 and TRBJ2-2): KAGVTQTPRYLIKTRGQQVTLSCSPISGHRSVSWYQQTPGQGLQFLFEYFSETQRNKGNFPGRFSGRQFSNSRSEMNVSTLELGDSALYLCASIPGLDTGELFFGEGSRLTVL.